Listed here are 29 T cell receptor beta chains from one sample, sequenced in a study of blood T cell repertoires in COVID-19 (dated by TCRdb to about 2020). The protocol used for the library was the immunoSEQ multiplex PCR assay. TCRdb limited this immuneACCESS table to in-frame rearrangements with V and J called. A share of clones is missing; checked studies link under half to unresolved V genes, and the rest is unexplained. The sample table lists approximately 230,000 clones, 80% to 90% of them with a count of one. Jointly, the top ten make up 1.5% to 2% of the sample. What was sequenced was PBMCs or T cells enriched from blood (not recorded which). The receptors originated from a man aged 35 to 55 who had recovered from COVID-19.

The V and J genes are TRBV7-2 and TRBJ2-3; the D gene is possibly TRBD2 (6 bases). This CDR3 has 14 amino acids. Germline V lookup: CDR1 SGHTA, CDR2 FQGNSA. V was trimmed by 1 base and J by 4 bases, leaving 9 bases between them. The CDR3 reads CASSLDVAADTQYF. CDR3 in DNA: TGTGCCAGCAGCTTAGACGTAGCGGCAGATACGCAGTATTTT.

This clone was found a few times. The chain uses TRBV4-3 and TRBJ1-1; perhaps TRBD1 as D (6 bases). Trimming cost V 0 bases and J 2 bases, with 16 bases left between them. Per the germline V gene, CDR1 is LGHNA and CDR2 is YSLEER. The CDR3 covers 17 residues. CDR3 nucleotides: TGCGCCAGCAGCCAAGATCTCGGGGGGCGTTCCAACACTGAAGCTTTCTTT. Translation: CASSQDLGGRSNTEAFF.

V usage is TRBV4-1 and J usage is TRBJ2-1; 9 bases match TRBD1. This CDR3 has 16 residues. Per the germline V gene, CDR1 is MGHRA and CDR2 is YSYEKL. Trimming at V came to 0 bases and at J to 6 bases, leaving 6 bases not matched to a gene. CDR3 bases: TGCGCCAGCAGCCAAGATTTTACAGGGGGCCGCAATGAGCAGTTCTTC. Protein product: CASSQDFTGGRNEQFF.

The chain employs TRBV5-6 and TRBJ1-1; TRBD1 matches at 8 bases. This CDR3 has 17 residues. Germline V gene sequence: CDR1 SGHDT, CDR2 YYEEEE. V dropped 7 bases and J dropped 11; count of bases not matched to a gene: 25. The CDR3 spells CASAQIKRGTGLRMAFF. The CDR3 DNA is TGTGCCAGCGCCCAGATAAAAAGGGGGACAGGTCTCCGGATGGCTTTCTTT.

V and J are TRBV30 and TRBJ1-2; D is unclear. Trimming left V 0 bases short and J 6 bases short, with 8 bases between. The CDR3 has 12 amino acids. CDR1 and CDR2 (germline): GTSNPN, SVGIG (reference sequence). CDR3: CAWSVSGNGYTF. Here the CDR3 DNA reads TGTGCCTGGAGTGTATCAGGAAATGGCTACACCTTC.

CDR3 in DNA: TGCGCCAGCAGAGCCGGACTAGCGGAAGCTTACAATGAGCAGTTCTTC. This gives the protein CASRAGLAEAYNEQFF. V usage is TRBV10-1 and J usage is TRBJ2-1, with 10 bases matching TRBD2. Unmatched junction bases numbered 9, after V lost 6 bases and J lost 4 bases. The CDR3 contains 16 residues. Germline V gene lookup returns CDR1 WNHNN and CDR2 SYGVQD (reference sequence).

This clone was recorded a few times. The chain links TRBV2 to TRBJ2-7; 9 bases are shared with TRBD2. The CDR3 is 14 amino acids. The V gene end was trimmed by 4 bases and the J gene end by 2 bases; junction bases not matched to a gene: 3. Germline values: CDR1 SNHLY, CDR2 FYNNEI. This CDR3 is CASSAASGAYEQYF. As DNA, the CDR3 is TGTGCCAGCAGTGCCGCTAGCGGGGCCTACGAGCAGTACTTC.

V gene TRBV5-1 combines with J gene TRBJ2-1; 9 bases fit TRBD1. Germline CDR1 SGHRS, CDR2 YFSETQ. J gave up 6 bases and V 2 bases, and 6 bases lay outside the gene matches. The CDR3 has 15 amino acids. CDR3 nucleotide sequence: TGCGCCAGCAGCTTCGGGACAGGGCCAACCAATGAGCAGTTCTTC. Translation: CASSFGTGPTNEQFF.

The CDR3 is CASSLARTDSGNTIYF. CDR3 coding DNA: TGTGCCAGCAGCTTAGCCCGGACAGACTCTGGAAACACCATATATTTT. The chain combines TRBV7-2 with TRBJ1-3; D might be TRBD1 (6 bases). Trimming shortened V by 0 bases and J by 0 bases, and 9 bases separated the two germline ends. CDR1 is SGHTA, CDR2 FQGNSA, per germline. This CDR3 has 16 amino acids.

This chain joins TRBV27 and TRBJ1-1; D unclear. The CDR3 contains 16 residues. V lost 0 bases and J lost 3, with 14 bases in between. Germline CDR1 reads MNHEY; CDR2 reads SMNVEV (reference sequence). Here the CDR3 DNA reads TGTGCCAGCAGTTTATCGATTAGCGCGGGGTACACTGAAGCTTTCTTT. Translating gives CASSLSISAGYTEAFF.

This clone has a handful of counts. This sequence joins TRBV6-2 or TRBV6-3 and TRBJ1-2; the match to TRBD1 covers 7 bases. Germline CDR1 reads MNHEY; CDR2 reads SVGEGT. Germline trimming cut 5 bases from V and 8 bases from J; bases unmatched to any gene: 5. The CDR3 consists of 12 residues. DNA of the CDR3: TGTGCCAGCAGTCCCGGGACAGTAGGCTACACCTTC. It specifies CASSPGTVGYTF.

The V and J genes are TRBV30 and TRBJ2-3; tentatively, D is TRBD2 (6 bases). The V end was cut by 7 bases, the J end by 0 bases, with 14 bases between. Looked up from germline, CDR1 is GTSNPN and CDR2 is SVGIG (reference sequence). The CDR3 extends over 14 amino acids. The CDR3 loop reads CAYQRGFSTDTQYF. CDR3 DNA: TGTGCCTACCAACGGGGGTTTAGCACAGATACGCAGTATTTT. Looking up the rest from reference TRBV30 and TRBJ2-3 gives the full variable domain: SQTIHQWPATLVQPVGSPLSLECTVEGTSNPNLYWYRQAAGRGLQLLFYSVGIGQISSEVPQNLSASRPQDRQFILSSKKLLLSDSGFYLCAYQRGFSTDTQYFGPGTRLTVL.

The rearrangement uses TRBV5-4 and TRBJ1-6; 8 bases fit TRBD1. The CDR3 runs to 15 residues. Germline CDR1 SGHNT, CDR2 YYREEE (reference sequence). Trimming at V came to 0 bases and at J to 9 bases, leaving 5 bases not matched to a gene. CDR3 DNA: TGTGCCAGCAGCTTGGGGACAGGGTTCGTTTCACCCCTCCACTTT. This sequence encodes CASSLGTGFVSPLHF.

This chain uses TRBV6-2 or TRBV6-3 with TRBJ1-1; 7 bases align to TRBD1. V lost 6 bases, J lost 10 bases, and 8 bases stayed unmatched. This CDR3 is 12 amino acids long. Per germline, CDR1 MNHEY and CDR2 SVGEGT. The DNA for the CDR3 is TGTGCCAGCAGCGACAGGGTCGGGGGAGCTTTCTTT. Residues: CASSDRVGGAFF.

This clone appeared a single time. The chain uses TRBV7-9 and TRBJ1-1, with 11 bases matching TRBD1. V was clipped by 0 bases and J by 5 bases; unmatched bases: 5. Per the germline V gene, CDR1 is SEHNR and CDR2 is FQNEAQ (reference sequence). The CDR3 runs 16 residues. CDR3 sequence reads: CASSLALGQGATEAFF. The CDR3 DNA sequence: TGTGCCAGCAGCTTAGCCCTCGGACAGGGGGCGACTGAAGCTTTCTTT. Looking up the rest from reference TRBV7-9 and TRBJ1-1 gives the full variable domain: DTGVSQNPRHKITKRGQNVTFRCDPISEHNRLYWYRQTLGQGPEFLTYFQNEAQLEKSRLLSDRFSAERPKGSFSTLEIQRTEQGDSAMYLCASSLALGQGATEAFFGQGTRLTVV.

The J gene is TRBJ2-1, the V gene TRBV3-1 (or the pseudogene TRBV3-2); no clear D gene. The ends were cut back, 3 bases at V and 4 bases at J, with 13 bases in the middle. The germline V gene has CDR1 LGHDT and CDR2 YNNKEL (reference sequence). The CDR3 is 15 amino acids. For the CDR3, the DNA is TGTGCCAGCAGCCAGGAGAACATCCCATACAATGAGCAGTTCTTC. This encodes CASSQENIPYNEQFF.

This chain links TRBV4-1 with TRBJ2-3; possibly TRBD2 for D (5 bases). Germline CDR1 is MGHRA and CDR2 is YSYEKL. V was shortened by 4 bases and J by 5 bases, with 7 bases between the two germline ends. This CDR3 has 12 amino acids. DNA for the CDR3: TGCGCCAGCAGCCCCAGCGGAGATACGCAGTATTTT. Amino acid sequence: CASSPSGDTQYF.

This CDR3 reads CASFEDREDTQYF. The CDR3, as DNA: TGCGCCAGTTTCGAGGACAGGGAAGATACGCAGTATTTT. This chain connects TRBV5-1 to TRBJ2-3; TRBD1 matches 8 bases. CDR3 size: 13 residues. Germline CDR1 reads SGHRS; CDR2 reads YFSETQ. With 8 bases clipped from V and 5 bases from J, the junction kept 7 bases outside the gene matches.

V gene TRBV4-1 combines with J gene TRBJ2-2; D is perhaps TRBD2 (5 bases). The CDR3 extends over 17 amino acids. Germline V gene sequence: CDR1 MGHRA, CDR2 YSYEKL. V gave up 0 bases and J gave up 2 bases, with 13 bases separating them. In DNA form, the CDR3 reads TGCGCCAGCAGCCAAGATGATCGAGGGTCCAACACCGGGGAGCTGTTTTTT. It yields the protein CASSQDDRGSNTGELFF.

This sequence joins TRBV3-1 (or the pseudogene TRBV3-2) and TRBJ2-7, with 11 bases that match TRBD2. Trimming cost V 4 bases and J 5 bases; bases outside gene matches: 4. The CDR3 totals 14 residues. Per germline, CDR1 LGHDT and CDR2 YNNKEL (reference sequence). The CDR3 is CASSLAGGPDEQYF. The CDR3 bases are TGTGCCAGCAGCCTAGCGGGAGGGCCCGACGAGCAGTACTTC.

CDR3 in amino acids: CASSLGDRGSSLSYNEQFF. CDR3 coding DNA: TGTGCCAGCAGTTTAGGGGACAGGGGGTCGTCGCTATCCTACAATGAGCAGTTCTTC. The chain has TRBV27 and TRBJ2-1; 11 bases are a match to TRBD1. This CDR3 is 19 amino acids long. V gave up 2 bases and J gave up 1 base; unmatched junction bases: 10. The germline V gene has CDR1 MNHEY and CDR2 SMNVEV (reference sequence).

The rearrangement joins TRBV29-1 to TRBJ2-7; 9 nucleotides line up with TRBD1. The CDR3 spans 15 residues. V gave up 5 bases and J gave up 6 bases; unmatched junction bases: 14. Germline CDR1 is SQVTM and CDR2 is ANQGSEA. The CDR3 loop reads CSVKFGTGPLGEQYF. The DNA for the CDR3 is TGCAGCGTTAAATTCGGGACAGGGCCTCTCGGCGAGCAGTACTTC.

J is TRBJ1-1 and V is TRBV19, with a tentative D call TRBD1 (6 bases). Germline V lookup: CDR1 LNHDA, CDR2 SQIVND (reference sequence). The V end was cut by 5 bases, the J end by 8 bases, with 12 bases between. The CDR3 contains 12 residues. For the CDR3, the DNA is TGTGCCAGTAGTCCGGGGGGCACCGAAGCTTTCTTT. It translates to CASSPGGTEAFF.

This clone was picked up one time. The chain joins TRBV4-1 to TRBJ1-5; D is perhaps TRBD1 (5 bases). This CDR3 has 15 residues. V was cut by 4 bases and J by 3 bases, with 13 bases left in between. Germline V lookup: CDR1 MGHRA, CDR2 YSYEKL. CDR3 sequence reads: CASSPEGADNQPQHF. CDR3 sequence (DNA): TGCGCCAGCAGCCCGGAAGGGGCGGACAATCAGCCCCAGCATTTT.

V and J are TRBV7-9 and TRBJ1-5; tentative D call: TRBD1 (5 bases). CDR3 length: 15 amino acids. The germline gives CDR1 SEHNR, CDR2 FQNEAQ (reference sequence). Trimming stripped 6 bases from V and 5 bases from J, with 17 bases between. The CDR3 DNA reads as TGTGCCAGCAGTGGTGGGGCCCTTCGGGATCAGCCCCAGCATTTT. It translates to CASSGGALRDQPQHF.

The gene calls are TRBV28 and TRBJ1-6; 10 positions match TRBD1. CDR3 length: 16 amino acids. Germline V gene sequence: CDR1 MDHEN, CDR2 SYDVKM. V shed 5 bases, J shed 8 bases, and the junction held 9 bases outside the gene matches. CDR3 loop: CASSGGDRGVYSPLHF. Written as DNA, the CDR3 is TGTGCCAGCAGTGGGGGGGACAGGGGTGTATATTCACCCCTCCACTTT.

The rearrangement joins TRBV28 to TRBJ1-1; D unresolved. V was clipped by 6 bases and J by 0 bases, with 11 bases between them. Per germline, CDR1 MDHEN and CDR2 SYDVKM. The length of the CDR3 is 14 residues. CDR3 amino acids: CASSPLSLNTEAFF. CDR3 DNA: TGTGCCAGCAGCCCCCTAAGTCTGAACACTGAAGCTTTCTTT.

The chain couples TRBV25-1 to TRBJ2-5; TRBD2 matches at 14 bases. Germline CDR1 reads MGHDK; CDR2 reads SYGVNS. This CDR3 comprises 16 residues. The V segment lost 8 bases and the J segment 3 bases; nucleotides outside the gene matches: 8. The CDR3, as DNA: TGTGCCAGCTCGGGACTAGCGGGGGTGACGGAAGAGACCCAGTACTTC. As protein: CASSGLAGVTEETQYF.

The V call is TRBV5-1, the J call TRBJ1-2; D is uncertain. CDR3 length equals 17 residues. From germline, CDR1 is SGHRS and CDR2 YFSETQ. V lost 4 bases to trimming and J lost 2 bases, with 21 bases between them. CDR3 nucleotides: TGCGCCAGCAGCCCCTCTCCGGTAGGCGGAGGAAACTATGGCTACACCTTC. This sequence encodes CASSPSPVGGGNYGYTF.